The rows below give T cell receptor beta chains drawn from one sample of a study of human T cells and chemical hapten exposure. TCRdb re-called the RACE reads with MiXCR, one entry per CDR3 protein. The repertoire holds about 380,000 distinct CDR3 sequences, with around 4.8% as singletons. This sample comprised whole blood, obtained in connection with sensitization to the hapten diphenylcyclopropenone (DPC). These TCRs come from a woman in her forties or fifties with alopecia areata. Some clones in this sample may be carry-over from other donors' samples. Each CDR3 is given with its conserved first and last residue. The D gene is left open where the match is weak. Not all rows give a size; the values are once, few, many and, for expanded clones, a class.

14 | TRBJ1-2 | TRBD1 | - | TRBV9 | CASSVGGQPYGYTF | TGTGCCAGCAGCGTAGGGGGACAGCCCTATGGCTACACCTTC
12 | TRBJ2-5 | - | many | TRBV27 | CASSPGLETQYF | TGTGCCAGCAGTCCCGGCTTAGAGACCCAGTACTTC
15 | TRBJ1-1 | - | few | TRBV9 | CASSVDFRRNTEAFF | TGTGCCAGCAGCGTAGATTTCCGCAGGAACACTGAAGCTTTCTTT
14 | TRBJ2-2 | - | many | TRBV7-2 | CASSLAVSTGELFF | TGTGCCAGCAGCTTAGCTGTTTCCACCGGGGAGCTGTTTTTT
15 | TRBJ2-5 | - | few | TRBV7-7 | CASSLLGQGQETQYF | TGTGCCAGCAGCTTGTTGGGCCAGGGACAAGAGACCCAGTACTTC
14 | TRBJ2-3 | TRBD2 | - | TRBV10-3 | CAISERGRPDTQYF | TGTGCCATCAGTGAGCGCGGGAGGCCGGATACGCAGTATTTT
15 | TRBJ2-7 | TRBD2 | - | TRBV5-1 | CASRLGAGGPYEQYF | TGCGCCAGCCGCTTGGGAGCGGGGGGGCCCTACGAGCAGTACTTC
15 | TRBJ2-1 | - | - | TRBV29-1 | CSVEDPLARSNEQFF | TGCAGCGTTGAAGACCCCCTAGCCCGGTCCAATGAGCAGTTCTTC
13 | TRBJ2-6 | - | many | TRBV6-2/TRBV6-3 | CASSDGGANVLTF | TGTGCCAGCAGTGACGGTGGGGCCAACGTCCTGACTTTC
15 | TRBJ2-3 | - | many | TRBV4-2 | CASSQVGGSTDTQYF | TGTGCCAGCAGCCAAGTTGGGGGTAGCACAGATACGCAGTATTTT
15 | TRBJ2-1 | - | few | TRBV5-4 | CASSLGTHTYNEQFF | TGTGCCAGCAGCCTAGGGACTCACACCTACAATGAGCAGTTCTTC
12 | TRBJ2-5 | - | - | TRBV10-3 | CAISESEKTQYF | TGTGCCATCAGTGAGTCTGAAAAGACCCAGTACTTC
13 | TRBJ2-7 | TRBD2 | few | TRBV27 | CASSPGLHYEQYF | TGTGCCAGCAGTCCGGGACTACACTACGAGCAGTACTTC
15 | TRBJ2-5 | - | many | TRBV3-1 | CASSQDSRVQETQYF | TGTGCCAGCAGCCAAGATTCCAGGGTCCAAGAGACCCAGTACTTC
15 | TRBJ1-5 | - | many | TRBV12-3/TRBV12-4 | CASSLSPYANQPQHF | TGTGCCAGCAGTTTATCACCATACGCCAATCAGCCCCAGCATTTT
17 | TRBJ1-1 | - | few | TRBV6-6 | CASLPGAGQGRLTEAFF | TGTGCCAGCCTACCCGGTGCCGGGCAGGGGCGACTCACTGAAGCTTTCTTT
16 | TRBJ2-7 | TRBD1 | many | TRBV3-1 | CASSHEPGQSSYEQYF | TGTGCCAGCAGCCATGAACCGGGACAGAGCTCCTACGAGCAGTACTTC
16 | TRBJ2-7 | TRBD1 | many | TRBV7-6 | CASSPRDRDYPYEQYF | TGTGCCAGCAGCCCTAGGGACAGGGATTACCCCTACGAGCAGTACTTC
14 | TRBJ1-1 | - | - | TRBV7-2 | CASSPRGGRGEAFF | TGTGCCAGCAGCCCCCGAGGGGGACGGGGTGAAGCTTTCTTT
15 | TRBJ2-1 | - | - | TRBV7-2 | CASSHPDKPYNEQFF | TGTGCCAGCAGTCACCCGGACAAGCCATACAATGAGCAGTTCTTC
13 | TRBJ1-5 | - | few | TRBV12-3/TRBV12-4 | CASSLGGWEPQHF | TGTGCCAGCAGTTTAGGGGGATGGGAGCCCCAGCATTTT
15 | TRBJ1-4 | - | - | TRBV4-3 | CASSQDTGMSEKLFF | TGCGCCAGCAGCCAAGATACAGGGATGAGCGAAAAACTGTTTTTT
18 | TRBJ2-3 | TRBD2 | few | TRBV12-3/TRBV12-4 | CASSPHPTSGRATDTQYF | TGTGCCAGCAGCCCTCATCCAACTAGCGGGAGGGCCACAGATACGCAGTATTTT
12 | TRBJ1-1 | - | - | TRBV2 | CASTAEGVEAFF | TGTGCCAGCACCGCCGAGGGGGTGGAAGCTTTCTTT
14 | TRBJ2-7 | - | few | TRBV3-1 | CASSQRVDPYEQYF | TGTGCCAGCAGCCAGAGGGTGGACCCCTACGAGCAGTACTTC
16 | TRBJ2-3 | TRBD2 | few | TRBV28 | CASSLQAGVMTDTQYF | TGTGCCAGCAGTTTGCAGGCGGGAGTAATGACAGATACGCAGTATTTT
15 | TRBJ2-3 | - | many | TRBV11-3 | CASSTDGASTDTQYF | TGTGCCAGCAGCACGGACGGAGCTAGCACAGATACGCAGTATTTT
11 | TRBJ2-5 | - | many | TRBV6-2/TRBV6-3 | CASGYQETQYF | TGTGCCAGCGGCTATCAAGAGACCCAGTACTTC
14 | TRBJ2-3 | - | many | TRBV7-9 | CASSTRLVRDTQYF | TGTGCCAGCAGCACCAGACTAGTGAGAGATACGCAGTATTTT
14 | TRBJ2-3 | TRBD2 | - | TRBV20-1 | CSAVTSRDTDTQYF | TGCAGTGCTGTGACTAGCCGAGACACAGATACGCAGTATTTT
16 | TRBJ1-4 | - | many | TRBV6-5 | CASSYSIGGANEKLFF | TGTGCCAGCAGTTACTCGATTGGGGGTGCTAATGAAAAACTGTTTTTT
16 | TRBJ2-5 | - | - | TRBV6-5 | CASSPTSRVPWETQYF | TGTGCCAGCAGCCCGACCAGCAGGGTTCCGTGGGAGACCCAGTACTTC
12 | TRBJ1-2 | - | many | TRBV7-2 | CASSFLSYGYTF | TGTGCCAGCAGCTTCTTAAGCTATGGCTACACCTTC
13 | TRBJ1-1 | - | few | TRBV5-1 | CASSLAPGAEAFF | TGCGCCAGCAGCTTGGCCCCGGGGGCTGAAGCTTTCTTT
13 | TRBJ2-1 | - | - | TRBV7-2 | CASRLRENNEQFF | TGTGCCAGCAGATTGCGGGAAAACAATGAGCAGTTCTTC
15 | TRBJ1-5 | - | few | TRBV5-6 | CASSQGGGINQPQHF | TGTGCCAGCAGCCAGGGCGGGGGGATTAATCAGCCCCAGCATTTT
13 | TRBJ1-2 | TRBD1 | many | TRBV29-1 | CSVGQSTNYGYTF | TGCAGCGTGGGACAGTCTACTAACTATGGCTACACCTTC
15 | TRBJ2-7 | - | many | TRBV28 | CASSWQGGPDYEQYF | TGTGCCAGCAGTTGGCAGGGGGGGCCGGATTACGAGCAGTACTTC
16 | TRBJ1-2 | - | few | TRBV12-5 | CASGLASERFLHGYTF | TGTGCTAGTGGTTTGGCGTCGGAGCGGTTCCTTCATGGCTACACCTTC
13 | TRBJ2-7 | TRBD1 | many | TRBV11-1 | CASMDRGLNEQYF | TGTGCCAGCATGGACAGGGGGCTGAACGAGCAGTACTTC
14 | TRBJ2-7 | - | few | TRBV5-1 | CASSLDRDASEQYF | TGCGCCAGCAGCTTGGACAGAGATGCTTCCGAGCAGTACTTC
14 | TRBJ2-3 | - | - | TRBV4-2 | CASSQEWGPDTQYF | TGTGCCAGCAGCCAAGAATGGGGGCCAGATACGCAGTATTTT
14 | TRBJ2-7 | - | many | TRBV9 | CASSVEQAVGEQYF | TGTGCCAGCAGCGTAGAGCAGGCGGTCGGCGAGCAGTACTTC
17 | TRBJ2-1 | TRBD2 | many | TRBV7-2 | CASSFEVAGVSYNEQFF | TGTGCCAGCAGCTTTGAAGTAGCGGGAGTAAGCTACAATGAGCAGTTCTTC
16 | TRBJ2-7 | TRBD2 | many | TRBV5-1 | CASSYSLAGGLYEQYF | TGCGCCAGCAGTTACAGCTTGGCGGGAGGGCTATACGAGCAGTACTTC
15 | TRBJ2-1 | - | many | TRBV6-2/TRBV6-3 | CASSYSGRTYNEQFF | TGTGCCAGCAGTTACTCAGGGCGAACCTACAATGAGCAGTTCTTC
15 | TRBJ2-7 | TRBD1 | few | TRBV20-1 | CSARDSVTGVYEQYF | TGCAGTGCTAGAGATTCAGTTACAGGGGTGTACGAGCAGTACTTC
11 | TRBJ1-1 | - | many | TRBV29-1 | CSVTAGAEAFF | TGCAGCGTCACGGCGGGGGCTGAAGCTTTCTTT
13 | TRBJ2-7 | TRBD1 | many | TRBV12-3/TRBV12-4 | CASSGQGVYEQYF | TGTGCCAGCAGTGGACAGGGGGTATACGAGCAGTACTTC